This TCR beta chain was identified during a study of T-cell reconstitution after alpha-beta-depleted transplantation in children. The CDR3 length is 18 residues. V shed 3 bases and J shed 0 bases, with 18 bases lying between them. Looked up from germline, CDR1 is SNHLY and CDR2 is FYNNEI. Unique molecular identifiers tagged the TCRbeta library. One entry per CDR3 protein results from TCRdb running MiXCR on the PCR reads. Among hundreds of thousands of distinct CDR3 sequences listed, approximately 10% were seen once. Here the sequenced sample was PBMCs from the stem cell graft donor, taken from the stem cell graft. The TCR was taken from a human donor who donated a stem cell graft to a child with acute myeloid leukemia. V and J are TRBV2 and TRBJ2-4; D gene unclear. DNA for the CDR3: TGTGCCAGCAGTGACCTCCAGCCCCACGATGGAGCCAAAAACATTCAGTACTTC. Translated, it gives CASSDLQPHDGAKNIQYF.